This T cell receptor (beta chain) was obtained from a study of CD8+ T cells in alopecia areata. Overall study context: Treatment comprised oral tofacitinib, 5 to 10 mg twice daily, in treated patients.

Germline loops: CDR1 SQVTM, CDR2 ANQGSEA. With 3 bases clipped from V and 4 bases from J, the junction kept 4 bases outside the gene matches. This CDR3 spans 14 amino acids. A remark on this clone: Its antigen is unknown.

Study-level findings and limits: Lesional scalp displayed greater clonality than normal scalp, most notably in alopecia totalis/universalis.

The authors extracted RNA and reverse transcribed it into cDNA as the sequencing template. Libraries were prepared by immunoSEQ multiplex PCR; TCRdb keeps only in-frame clonotypes and omits some of them. Of 130,000 to 150,000 clones listed, 87% are singletons. This sequence originates from a human donor with alopecia areata. The source material was CD8+ T cells sorted from blood, sampled at week 0. This chain links TRBV29-1 with TRBJ2-1, with TRBD1 identical over 9 bases. This CDR3 reads CSVEGTGKYNEQFF. For the CDR3, the DNA is TGCAGCGTTGAGGGGACAGGGAAATACAATGAGCAGTTCTTC.